Listed below are T cell receptor beta chains from one sample, sequenced in a study of blood T cell repertoires in COVID-19. The data were produced by immunoSEQ multiplex PCR, yet TCRdb's version contains in-frame clones alone and is incomplete. There are about 64,000 clones in the sample; around four fifths occur only once, and roughly an eighth lies in the top ten. Sample: peripheral blood. The receptors shown here come from a human donor in a cohort sampled during active COVID-19. The CDR3 runs from the conserved cysteine through the conserved F or W. A D gene is named only where the DNA matches it firmly. Clone size, where shown, is once, few, many, or a class for clones that have expanded.

v_gene,j_gene,d_gene,abundance,CDR3aa,CDR3nt
TRBV29-1,TRBJ2-6,TRBD1,once,CSAGGTGGFSGANVLTF,TGCAGCGCCGGCGGAACAGGGGGTTTCTCTGGGGCCAACGTCCTGACTTTC
TRBV2,TRBJ1-3,.,.,CASSEGGGPATGNTIYF,TGTGCCAGCAGTGAGGGGGGTGGACCTGCGACTGGAAACACCATATATTTT
TRBV6-5,TRBJ2-1,TRBD2,.,CASSYGSGRTNEQFF,TGTGCCAGCAGTTACGGTAGCGGGCGGACGAATGAGCAGTTCTTC
TRBV3-1/TRBV3-2,TRBJ1-1,.,once,CASGGRSTEAFF,TGTGCCAGCGGTGGGAGAAGCACTGAAGCTTTCTTT
TRBV28,TRBJ2-5,.,.,CASSLFSLLGGTQYF,TGTGCCAGCAGTTTGTTCTCTCTCCTAGGGGGGACCCAGTACTTC
TRBV4-2,TRBJ2-2,TRBD1,many,CASSQEVPPGQGVWMNTGELFF,TGTGCCAGCAGCCAAGAAGTTCCTCCGGGACAGGGGGTCTGGATGAACACCGGGGAGCTGTTTTTT
TRBV28,TRBJ1-6,TRBD1,.,CASSDRDRGHGPLHF,TGTGCCAGCAGTGACCGGGACAGGGGGCACGGACCCCTCCACTTT
TRBV3-1/TRBV3-2,TRBJ1-5,.,.,CASSQGTGLGQPQHF,TGTGCCAGCAGCCAAGGAACCGGGTTAGGCCAGCCCCAGCATTTT
TRBV30,TRBJ2-4,TRBD1,.,CASSGGSKNIQYF,TGTGCCTCGTCAGGGGGTTCCAAAAACATTCAGTACTTC
TRBV28,TRBJ2-5,TRBD1,.,CASSHGQEETQYF,TGTGCCAGCAGCCACGGACAGGAGGAGACCCAGTACTTC
TRBV4-1,TRBJ2-3,.,few,CASSQDPGLRTDTQYF,TGCGCCAGCAGCCAAGACCCGGGACTGCGCACAGATACGCAGTATTTT
TRBV6-5,TRBJ2-2,TRBD1,.,CASSRTGQITGELFF,TGTGCCAGCAGCCGGACAGGACAGATCACCGGGGAGCTGTTTTTT
TRBV5-1,TRBJ1-6,.,.,CASSLGQDNSPLHF,TGCGCCAGCAGCTTGGGGCAGGATAATTCACCCCTCCACTTT
TRBV11-2,TRBJ2-4,TRBD2,.,CASSFFVGRGSLAKNIQYF,TGTGCCAGCAGCTTTTTCGTAGGGAGGGGATCCTTAGCCAAAAACATTCAGTACTTC
TRBV4-1,TRBJ1-2,TRBD1,.,CASSQDLMGQGVNYGYTF,TGCGCCAGCAGCCAAGACCTCATGGGGCAGGGGGTTAACTATGGCTACACCTTC
TRBV3-1/TRBV3-2,TRBJ1-2,.,.,CASRHSGTPENYGYTF,TGTGCCAGCAGACACTCCGGGACACCCGAAAACTATGGCTACACCTTC
TRBV14,TRBJ2-7,TRBD1,once,CASSQDTRGRDEQYF,TGTGCCAGCAGCCAGGATACCAGGGGGCGCGACGAGCAGTACTTC
TRBV5-1,TRBJ2-1,TRBD2,.,CASSSGTSGSYNEQFF,TGCGCCAGCAGCTCTGGGACTAGCGGGAGCTACAATGAGCAGTTCTTC
TRBV18,TRBJ1-3,.,.,CASSPTGQTVGNTIYF,TGTGCCAGCTCACCGACTGGCCAAACCGTAGGAAACACCATATATTTT
TRBV2,TRBJ2-2,.,few,CASSAYGGGTGELFF,TGTGCCAGCAGTGCCTACGGGGGAGGTACCGGGGAGCTGTTTTTT
TRBV30,TRBJ2-1,.,.,CAWSSLGHHYNEQFF,TGTGCCTGGAGTTCCTTGGGGCATCACTACAATGAGCAGTTCTTC
TRBV2,TRBJ2-1,TRBD1,.,CASRGTGGNEQFF,TGTGCCAGCAGGGGAACAGGGGGCAATGAGCAGTTCTTC
TRBV6-2/TRBV6-3,TRBJ2-6,TRBD1,few,CASSQGAQANVLTF,TGTGCCAGCAGCCAGGGGGCGCAGGCCAACGTCCTGACTTTC
TRBV11-2,TRBJ2-3,TRBD1,.,CASSPTGGTQYF,TGTGCCAGCAGCCCCACAGGGGGTACGCAGTATTTT
TRBV21-1,TRBJ2-3,.,.,CARILSGGTRSSTDTQYF,TGTGCCAGAATACTGAGCGGGGGGACCAGATCTAGCACAGATACGCAGTATTTT
TRBV25-1,TRBJ1-1,.,.,CASRLSTGGMGTEAFF,TGTGCCAGCAGACTTTCCACCGGGGGAATGGGAACTGAAGCTTTCTTT
TRBV11-2,TRBJ1-2,TRBD1,.,CASSLLRQGARGYTF,TGTGCCAGCAGCCTCTTGAGACAGGGGGCGAGGGGCTACACCTTC
TRBV5-1,TRBJ1-1,.,few,CAGYTEPLNTEAFF,TGCGCCGGTTATACCGAGCCACTGAACACTGAAGCTTTCTTT
TRBV13,TRBJ2-3,.,.,CASSSSSGADDTQYF,TGTGCCAGCAGCTCCTCGAGCGGAGCAGACGATACGCAGTATTTT
TRBV5-6,TRBJ1-3,.,.,CASSFTPAGTGNTIYF,TGTGCCAGCAGCTTTACCCCAGCAGGAACAGGAAACACCATATATTTT
TRBV30,TRBJ2-3,.,.,CAWIRRNTDTQYF,TGTGCCTGGATACGGCGGAACACAGATACGCAGTATTTT
TRBV10-3,TRBJ2-1,TRBD2,.,CAITSNSGGFYNEQFF,TGTGCCATCACCTCTAATAGCGGGGGGTTCTACAATGAGCAGTTCTTC
TRBV27,TRBJ2-3,TRBD2,.,CASTRVSSGGPTDTQYF,TGTGCCAGCACCCGGGTGTCTAGCGGGGGACCGACAGATACGCAGTATTTT
TRBV21-1,TRBJ2-7,.,.,CASSPPWAGGPSEQYF,TGTGCCAGCAGCCCCCCGTGGGCGGGAGGGCCCTCCGAGCAGTACTTC
TRBV10-1,TRBJ2-3,TRBD2,.,CASSKFSSGGRQDTQYF,TGCGCCAGCAGTAAATTTTCTAGCGGGGGACGACAAGATACGCAGTATTTT
TRBV6-2/TRBV6-3,TRBJ2-4,.,.,CASSLDSTKNIQYF,TGTGCCAGCAGCCTGGACAGTACCAAAAACATTCAGTACTTC
TRBV28,TRBJ2-6,TRBD1,.,CASSPVTGALNSGANVLTF,TGTGCCAGCAGTCCCGTGACAGGGGCCCTAAACTCTGGGGCCAACGTCCTGACTTTC
TRBV19,TRBJ2-5,TRBD2,.,CASGLAGVETQYF,TGTGCCAGCGGACTAGCGGGGGTCGAGACCCAGTACTTC
TRBV5-6,TRBJ2-2,TRBD1,.,CASSSRQGATGELFF,TGTGCCAGCAGCTCCCGACAGGGGGCTACCGGGGAGCTGTTTTTT
TRBV7-8,TRBJ2-2,.,.,CASRFLIGQGGTGELFF,TGTGCCAGCAGATTTCTTATTGGGCAGGGCGGTACCGGGGAGCTGTTTTTT
TRBV7-6,TRBJ2-2,TRBD1,.,CASSSPGQGTAGELFF,TGTGCCAGCAGCTCCCCGGGACAGGGTACGGCCGGGGAGCTGTTTTTT
TRBV7-2,TRBJ1-5,.,.,CASSSRAGQYQPQHF,TGTGCCAGCAGCTCTAGGGCAGGGCAATATCAGCCCCAGCATTTT
TRBV7-2,TRBJ1-5,.,once,CASSLGQGWNQPQHF,TGTGCCAGCAGCTTAGGGCAGGGGTGGAATCAGCCCCAGCATTTT
TRBV19,TRBJ1-1,.,.,CASSFGQLNTEAFF,TGTGCCAGTAGCTTCGGACAGCTGAACACTGAAGCTTTCTTT
TRBV6-5,TRBJ1-5,.,.,CASKYTAGGNQPQHF,TGTGCCAGCAAGTATACGGCAGGGGGCAATCAGCCCCAGCATTTT
TRBV2,TRBJ2-3,.,.,CASSEAQGTDTQYF,TGTGCCAGCAGTGAAGCGCAGGGGACAGATACGCAGTATTTT
TRBV30,TRBJ1-3,TRBD1,.,CAWSVYRQVDRVGNTIYF,TGTGCCTGGAGTGTATATCGCCAAGTGGACAGGGTGGGAAACACCATATATTTT
TRBV19,TRBJ2-1,TRBD2,.,CASRTSGGWNEQFF,TGTGCCAGTCGGACTAGCGGGGGCTGGAATGAGCAGTTCTTC
TRBV5-4,TRBJ2-5,.,.,CASSRNKGGAKTGETQYF,TGTGCCAGCAGCCGAAATAAAGGGGGAGCTAAGACTGGGGAGACCCAGTACTTC
TRBV5-5,TRBJ2-1,.,.,CASSPTLDNEQFF,TGTGCCAGCAGTCCCACACTAGACAATGAGCAGTTCTTC
TRBV5-6,TRBJ1-5,.,once,CASRRGGGEQPQHF,TGTGCCAGCAGAAGGGGAGGGGGAGAACAGCCCCAGCATTTT
TRBV5-4,TRBJ2-7,.,once,CASSRQGTEQYF,TGTGCCAGCAGTAGGCAGGGAACCGAGCAGTACTTC
TRBV11-3,TRBJ2-7,.,.,CASSRGGYEQYF,TGTGCCAGCAGCCGGGGAGGCTACGAGCAGTACTTC
TRBV7-8,TRBJ2-3,.,.,CASSSGLPGTDTQYF,TGTGCCAGCAGCTCCGGACTACCTGGCACAGATACGCAGTATTTT
TRBV7-6,TRBJ2-2,TRBD2,.,CASTPAGGANTGELFF,TGTGCCAGCACCCCAGCGGGGGGGGCTAACACCGGGGAGCTGTTTTTT
TRBV28,TRBJ1-2,TRBD1,.,CASSRRDRVAYGYTF,TGTGCCAGCAGTCGCCGGGACAGGGTAGCGTATGGCTACACCTTC
TRBV5-6,TRBJ1-5,.,.,CASSLGQGHQPQHF,TGTGCCAGCAGCTTGGGCCAGGGTCATCAGCCCCAGCATTTT
TRBV7-8,TRBJ1-2,.,.,CASSAGGYGYTF,TGTGCCAGCAGCGCGGGGGGGTATGGCTACACCTTC
TRBV5-1,TRBJ2-3,.,.,CASSLGAGGTDTQYF,TGCGCCAGCAGCTTGGGGGCAGGGGGCACAGATACGCAGTATTTT